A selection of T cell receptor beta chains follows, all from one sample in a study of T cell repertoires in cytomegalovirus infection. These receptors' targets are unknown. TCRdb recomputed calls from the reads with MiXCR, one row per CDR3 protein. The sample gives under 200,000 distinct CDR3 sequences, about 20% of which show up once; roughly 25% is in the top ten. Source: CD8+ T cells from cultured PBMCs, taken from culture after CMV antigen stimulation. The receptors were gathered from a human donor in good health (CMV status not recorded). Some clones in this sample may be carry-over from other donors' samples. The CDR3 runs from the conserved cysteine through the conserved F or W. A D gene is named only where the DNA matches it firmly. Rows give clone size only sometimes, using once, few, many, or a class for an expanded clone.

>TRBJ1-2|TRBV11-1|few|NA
TGTGCCAGCAGCTTAGAGTCTGACAGAATGAATGGCTACACCTTC
CASSLESDRMNGYTF
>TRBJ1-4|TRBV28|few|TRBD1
TGTGCCAGCAGCCACACTCGACAGGGGAGAAGGGAAAAACTGTTTTTT
CASSHTRQGRREKLFF
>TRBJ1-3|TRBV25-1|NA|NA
TGTGCCAGCTCGGTTCGTAACACCATATATTTT
CASSVRNTIYF
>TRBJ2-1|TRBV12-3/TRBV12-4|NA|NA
TGTGCCAGCAGTTTAAGTGTTCATGAGCAGTTCTTC
CASSLSVHEQFF
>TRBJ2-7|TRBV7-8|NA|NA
TGTGCCAGCAGCTTAGATTGGAACAGAGCTTCAATCTACGAGCAGTACTTC
CASSLDWNRASIYEQYF
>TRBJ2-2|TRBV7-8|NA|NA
TGTGCCAGCAGCTTAGTTGGGACGGGCAACGTCGGGGAGCTGTTTTTT
CASSLVGTGNVGELFF
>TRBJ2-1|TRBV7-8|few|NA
TGTGCCAGCAAAGGAGGAATAAATGAGCAGTTCTTC
CASKGGINEQFF
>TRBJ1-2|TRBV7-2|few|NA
TGTGCCAGCAGCTTAGCGACACAAGGAGGAGGCTACACCTTC
CASSLATQGGGYTF
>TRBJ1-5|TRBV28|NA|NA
TGTGCCAGCTCATTCGGGCGTCAGCCCCAGCATTTT
CASSFGRQPQHF
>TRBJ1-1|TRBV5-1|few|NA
TGCGCCAGCAGCTCAGGGGAGAAGGACACTGAAGCTTTCTTT
CASSSGEKDTEAFF
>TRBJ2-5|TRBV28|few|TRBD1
TGTGCCAGCAGAACGACAGGGGATGAGACCCAGTACTTC
CASRTTGDETQYF
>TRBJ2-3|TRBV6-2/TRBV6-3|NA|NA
TGTGCCAGCAGTCGGACCTTGTTCACGGATACGCAGTATTTT
CASSRTLFTDTQYF
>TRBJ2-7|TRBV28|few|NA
TGTGCCAGCAGTTACCCAACCTACGAGCAGTACTTC
CASSYPTYEQYF
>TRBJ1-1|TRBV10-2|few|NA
TGCGCCAGCAGCGCCTCCTCCTTGAACACTGAAGCTTTCTTT
CASSASSLNTEAFF
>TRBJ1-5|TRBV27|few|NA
TGTGCCAGCAGTTTAAGTCATGGGGAAGCCGGCAATCAGCCCCAGCATTTT
CASSLSHGEAGNQPQHF
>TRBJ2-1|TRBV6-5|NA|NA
TGTGCCAGCAGTTACGTGGGGGGCAATGAGCAGTTCTTC
CASSYVGGNEQFF
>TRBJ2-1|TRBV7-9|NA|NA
TGTGCCAGCAGCTCGACTAGTAAGGGGGAGGTAAATGAGCAGTTCTTC
CASSSTSKGEVNEQFF
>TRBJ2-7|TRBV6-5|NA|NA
TGTGCCAGCAGTTACTCACGCAGGGAATCCACAAGCTACGAGCAGTACTTC
CASSYSRRESTSYEQYF
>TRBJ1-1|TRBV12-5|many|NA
TGTGCTAGTGAGGAAAATACATATCCCGGCACTGAAGCTTTCTTT
CASEENTYPGTEAFF
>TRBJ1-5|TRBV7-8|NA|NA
TGTGCCAGCAGCCTTCCGGGCGTTAATCAGCCCCAGCATTTT
CASSLPGVNQPQHF
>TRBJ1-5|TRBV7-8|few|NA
TGTGCCAGCAGCCCGACCGCAAGAGATAATCAGCCCCAGCATTTT
CASSPTARDNQPQHF
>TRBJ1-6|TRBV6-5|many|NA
TGTGCCAGCAGTTACACCGATAATTCACCCCTCCACTTT
CASSYTDNSPLHF
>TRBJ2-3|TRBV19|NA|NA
TGTGCCAGTAGTATTGGACAGAGAGAGACAGATACGCAGTATTTT
CASSIGQRETDTQYF
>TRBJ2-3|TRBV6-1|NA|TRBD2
TGTGCCAGCAGCGAACTAGCGGGGAACACAGATACGCAGTATTTT
CASSELAGNTDTQYF
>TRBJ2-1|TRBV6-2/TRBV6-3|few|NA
TGTGCCAGCAGTTACCTTACAGAGGACAATGAGCAGTTCTTC
CASSYLTEDNEQFF
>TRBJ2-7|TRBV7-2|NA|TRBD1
TGTGCCAGCAGCTTACCGGACAGGGGACGCCTCTCGGGCGAGCAGTACTTC
CASSLPDRGRLSGEQYF
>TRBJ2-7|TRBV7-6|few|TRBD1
TGTGCCAGCAGCTTGACAGGGGGCGCGCTCTACGAGCAGTACTTC
CASSLTGGALYEQYF
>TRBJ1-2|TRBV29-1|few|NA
TGCAGCGTTGAAGAATGGGGACCGAGGACAAACTATGGCTACACCTTC
CSVEEWGPRTNYGYTF
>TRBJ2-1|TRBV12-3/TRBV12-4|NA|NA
TGTGCCTCTGGGGACCTAGCTGGGTACAATGAGCAGTTCTTC
CASGDLAGYNEQFF
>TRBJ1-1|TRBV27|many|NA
TGTGCCAGCAGCCGGGGGAACACTGAAGCTTTCTTT
CASSRGNTEAFF
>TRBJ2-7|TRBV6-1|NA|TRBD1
TGTGCCAGCAACAGGGGCGCAAACGAGCAGTACTTC
CASNRGANEQYF
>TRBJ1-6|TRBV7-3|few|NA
TGTGCCAGCAGCTTGGAGGCCTATAATTCACCCCTCCACTTT
CASSLEAYNSPLHF
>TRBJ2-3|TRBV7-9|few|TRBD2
TGTGCCAGCAGCTTTACAGGGTCGGGGGGGGATACGCAGTATTTT
CASSFTGSGGDTQYF
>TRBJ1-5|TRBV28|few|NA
TGTGCCAGCAGTTTAAGTTCCAGGGGAGCTGTTCAGCCCCAGCATTTT
CASSLSSRGAVQPQHF
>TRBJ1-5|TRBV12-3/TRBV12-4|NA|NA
TGTGCCAGCAGTTTTATGGGGGCAACTCAGCCCCAGCATTTT
CASSFMGATQPQHF
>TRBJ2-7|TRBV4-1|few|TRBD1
TGCGCCAGCAGCCAAATACAGGGGGCCGCTTCCTACGAGCAGTACTTC
CASSQIQGAASYEQYF
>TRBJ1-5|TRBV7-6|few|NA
TGTGCCAGCAGCTTAGAATATGGTCAGCCCCAGCATTTT
CASSLEYGQPQHF
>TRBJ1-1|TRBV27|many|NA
TGTGCTAGCAGCTTAGGAACGAACACTGAAGCTTTCTTT
CASSLGTNTEAFF
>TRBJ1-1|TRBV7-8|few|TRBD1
TGTGCCAGCAGCCCGGGACAGGGCCCACACGAGGCTTTCTTT
CASSPGQGPHEAFF
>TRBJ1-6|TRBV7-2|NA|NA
TGTGCCAGCAGCTACATCACCGACTCCTATAATTCACCCCTCCACTTT
CASSYITDSYNSPLHF
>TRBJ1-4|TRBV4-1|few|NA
TGCGCCAGCAGCCAAGACGAAGGACGTGATGAAAAACTGTTTTTT
CASSQDEGRDEKLFF
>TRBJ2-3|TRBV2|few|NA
TGTGCCAGCAGTGAAGGCGGACCTATATTTACAGATACGCAGTATTTT
CASSEGGPIFTDTQYF
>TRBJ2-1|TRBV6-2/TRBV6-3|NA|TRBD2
TGTGCCAGCAGTTACGGACTAGCGGAAGGAGCCTACGGCAATGAGCAGTTCTTC
CASSYGLAEGAYGNEQFF
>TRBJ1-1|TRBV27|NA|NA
TGTGCCAGCAGTTTAATACCCGGAGGAACTGAAGCTTTCTTT
CASSLIPGGTEAFF
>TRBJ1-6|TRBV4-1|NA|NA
TGCGCCAGCAGCCAGATCCCGAACAGGGTGAATTCACCCCTCCACTTT
CASSQIPNRVNSPLHF
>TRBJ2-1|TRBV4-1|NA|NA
TGCGCCAGCAGCCACCCGGGACAGCGGGGTTACAATGAGCAGTTCTTC
CASSHPGQRGYNEQFF
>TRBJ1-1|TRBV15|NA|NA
TGTGCCACCAGCAGAGACAGGGGAGCCACTGAAGCTTTCTTT
CATSRDRGATEAFF
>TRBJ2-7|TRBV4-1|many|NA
TGCGCCAGCAGCCAAGAGTCCGAACAGGTCTACGAGCAGTACTTC
CASSQESEQVYEQYF
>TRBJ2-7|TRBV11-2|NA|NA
TGTGCCAGCAGCCTCCAGGGGAGACAGGTATTTACCTACGAGCAGTACTTC
CASSLQGRQVFTYEQYF
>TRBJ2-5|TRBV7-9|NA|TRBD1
TGTGCCAGCAGCGGCGCTCTCGGGGACAGGGGAAGGGAGACCCAGTACTTC
CASSGALGDRGRETQYF
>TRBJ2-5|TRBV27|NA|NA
TGTGCCAGCAGTGGGCCCCCGGGGGCCCAGTACTTC
CASSGPPGAQYF
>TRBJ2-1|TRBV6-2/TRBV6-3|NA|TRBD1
TGTGCCAGCAGGGGAGGGGACAGGGAAACGAATGAGCAGTTCTTC
CASRGGDRETNEQFF
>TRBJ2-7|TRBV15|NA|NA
TGTACCACCAGCAGAGATTGGGGTGGCGGGCAGTACTTC
CTTSRDWGGGQYF
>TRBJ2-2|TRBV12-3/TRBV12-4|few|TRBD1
TGTGCCAGCAGTCCTTATAACAGGGGCCTCGCGAACACCGGGGAGCTGTTTTTT
CASSPYNRGLANTGELFF